This section outlines one TCR beta chain sequence together with its context. Which antigen it targets is not known. The record has no base qualities; no much larger clone is one base away. This sample is drawn from a study of cytomegalovirus exposure and HLA in healthy donors (dated by TCRdb to about 2017). As for the study more broadly: According to an earlier analysis of 587 of the donors, roughly 180 million T cells yielded some 110 million unique TCR beta sequences and 276 Gb of sequence data. Approximately 300 gigabases of sequencing data and roughly 90 million unique TCR sequences were included in an early release covering under 650 HLA-typed donors. Among the roughly 370 genotyped donors, around 81% belonged to the genetic ancestry cluster associated with self-reported Caucasian donors. The study aimed to test whether signatures of past pathogen exposure could be identified by cataloging public T cell receptors. The study profiled the T cell repertoires of hundreds of subjects by immunosequencing and related them to cytomegalovirus serostatus. A separate validation cohort of 90 to 150 different subjects was used in addition to the roughly 720-subject first cohort. The study combined high-throughput TCR immunosequencing, statistical association of individual TCRs with disease status, and machine learning to predict cytomegalovirus infection status. A later analysis re-examined previously published TCR beta repertoires from over 500 donors and added high-resolution HLA genotyping to investigate patterns of TCR occurrence. Rather than drawing on any new phenotypic data, the later analysis identified candidate immune exposures from TCR beta sequences and the way those sequences occurred across donors. In an earlier analysis of more than 550 of the donors, high-throughput TCR beta sequencing was used to judge whether each TCR beta V gene segment behaved as functional or pseudogenic. Alongside the repertoire data, information on donor age, sex, ethnicity and CMV serostatus was compiled. In a later genetic analysis, genome-wide SNP genotypes for about three fifths of the 666 donors were used, and that subset was treated as a discovery cohort. Every discovery cohort repertoire had been produced on one sequencing platform. Both class I and class II loci were covered by HLA typing, at four-digit resolution. Typing coverage varied by locus: roughly 629-640 donors for A, B, C, DRB1 and DQB1; 500 to 550 for DQA1; over 600 for DPA1; about 450 for DPB1. Five DR-DQ haplotypes were handled as single units for association and clustering because linkage in the cohort was strong. On average, around 200,000 unique TCR beta nucleotide sequences were sequenced per donor among a few hundred genotyped donors of the cohort, with roughly 18% of those sequences being non-productive. The full study reports these points: Most TCR sequences were observed very rarely across donors, whereas some public TCRs were present in many individuals. A later analysis found that TCR association rates varied across HLA loci, with DRB1 alleles showing the most associated TCRs and HLA-C alleles the fewest. At a false discovery rate of 0.05, a later analysis linked 15,000 to 20,000 TCR beta sequences to specific HLA alleles. Presence/absence analyses assumed roughly uniform sequencing depth across donors, an assumption that may not hold. In a later analysis, HLA-associated TCR beta chains showed more clonal expansion and lower generation probabilities than non-associated chains that were equally common. An earlier analysis of roughly 570 of the donors showed that most TCR beta V segments appeared in productive rearrangements either about 87% or about 30% of the time, which broadly matched IMGT annotations. Correlated functional status among segregating V segments might be attributable to linkage disequilibrium, but an unknown experimental factor could not be ruled out. Strong co-occurrence of HLA alleles, especially DR and DQ, made assigning TCR associations to individual alleles difficult. In vitro tests confirmed that three of the cytomegalovirus-associated TCR beta chains recognize cytomegalovirus antigens. An association between a missense DCLRE1C variant and V-gene and J-gene trimming of TCR beta chains was found in a later genetic analysis and replicated in an independent cohort. The classifier was reported to diagnose cytomegalovirus status with high specificity and sensitivity in both the original and validation cohorts. In this cohort, only TCR beta chains were sequenced, and detectable features were limited by the absence of alpha or paired-chain data. In a later analysis, most CMV-associated TCR beta chains were found to appear HLA-restricted, with HLA associations seemingly driven largely by CMV exposure. Several of the top co-occurrence clusters appeared to be linked to parvovirus B19, influenza, CMV and Epstein-Barr virus, according to a later analysis. The sequencing pipeline was judged likely to have produced a cluster of highly shared sequence variants as a technical artifact. In the study, about 150 TCR beta chains were listed as associated with cytomegalovirus. The 87-base-pair reads could not distinguish some IMGT-functional V segments, including TRBV6-2 and TRBV6-3, so those segments were excluded. Because counts were too low, 15 to 20 rarely observed V segments, including chromosome 9 orphons, were left out of the earlier analysis of approximately 500 of the donors. The authors suggested that the approach could potentially be generalized to other disease states and immunological phenotypes. A further reported finding was that TCR beta sequences accurately predicted the HLA-A and HLA-B alleles for most subjects in the first cohort. Because HLA typing was unavailable for some donors at each locus, only the typed subset was used in association tests. In a later genetic analysis, fewer N-insertions in productive TCRs were reported among donors in an Asian-associated ancestry cluster than the roughly 640-donor mean. The only immune exposure information available for the cohort was CMV serostatus.

CDR1 and CDR2, per the germline V gene (reference sequence), are LNHDA and SQIVND. The CDR3 covers 12 residues, taking in both the cysteine and the phenylalanine. The only DNA kept is the CDR3, 36 bases in frame from the first base. Germline trimming: 4 bases from V, 13 bases from J; junction bases outside gene matches: 8. In total, 600 or so healthy bone marrow donors made up the cohort. At the time of sampling, all cohort members were nominally healthy, though unrecorded immune exposures were likely present. The donor was CMV seropositive and belonged to the group of 250 to 300 seropositive cohort members. A peripheral blood sample was provided by each donor, and peripheral blood mononuclear cells were used for TCR beta sequencing. Genomic DNA extraction from the blood cell samples was performed with the Qiagen DNeasy Blood Extraction Kit. Preparation of the library involved the immunoSEQ multiplex PCR assay. The multiplex PCR relied on a mix of 60 forward primers for TCR Vbeta segments and 13 reverse primers for TCR Jbeta segments. Amplification of the CDR3 region of rearranged TCR beta genes was performed with a multiplex PCR assay on genomic DNA. Amplified TCR beta libraries were sequenced as 87-base-pair reads on the Illumina HiSeq System. Per the authors' processing: In a later analysis, approximately 74 million unique TCR beta chains were counted across the approximately 640 repertoires, and around 10 million of these chains were shared by at least two donors. To remove PCR and sequencing errors, raw reads were error-corrected and collapsed into unique sequences using a nearest-neighbor algorithm that merged closely related sequences. Alignment of CDR3 sequences to IMGT reference sequences was used to assign V, D and J gene segments. For a sequence to be retained, at least a six-nucleotide match to both a V gene segment and a J gene segment was required. A rearrangement counted as productive if the CDR3 had no stop codons and remained in frame with V and J, and every other rearrangement counted as non-productive. Following IMGT convention, CDR3 was defined as the stretch from the second conserved V-encoded cysteine up to the conserved J-encoded phenylalanine. Sequences without an unambiguous match to a single V gene segment were excluded from the earlier analysis of about 600 of the donors. An earlier analysis of almost 600 of the donors classified V segments as functional when productive rearrangements were above 56.7% and as segregating when the standard deviation between donors was above 5%. To diagnose cytomegalovirus status from the catalog of TCR beta chain sequences, a statistical classification framework was built. In a later analysis, TCR nucleotide sequences were compared against IMGT/GENE-DB human TR gene sequences so that V and J genes could be assigned. Using the TCRdist pipeline, a later analysis assigned CDR3 sequences along with most-parsimonious VDJ recombination scenarios. In a later analysis, each TCR beta chain was defined by its CDR3 amino acid sequence together with its V-gene family, and reads lacking a unique V-gene family were excluded. A later analysis removed 592 highly shared, low-generation-probability nucleotide sequences to deal with suspected cross-contamination and a sequencing artifact. A later analysis calculated a clonal expansion index for each public chain from normalized within-repertoire ranks of inferred template counts. In a later analysis, generation probabilities were computed with a VDJ recombination model fitted to out-of-frame rearrangements, and the resulting probabilities were checked against IGoR. A later analysis scored TCR-TCR, TCR-HLA and TCR-CMV co-occurrence with hypergeometric tests, applying a repertoire-size bias correction to TCR pairs. A later analysis estimated false discovery rates by permuting HLA or CMV assignments 20 times. In a later analysis, co-occurring TCRs were grouped using DBSCAN, with TCRdist sequence similarity added in when clustering inside HLA-allele-positive subsets. Repertoires with fewer than 30,000 or more than 120,000 public chains were left out of co-occurrence clustering, as were five repertoires with anomalous nucleotide sharing. TCRdb provides this immuneACCESS table in a form limited to in-frame rearrangements. Some clones are lacking; in checked studies, under half of them reflect an unresolved V gene, and why the rest are absent is not known. V and J calls and clone size follow that table, whereas D and trimming were derived from the DNA. Counted in this sample were more than 100,000 clones; roughly 77% of them appeared once. The biggest ten clones account for 10% of the sample.

The chain uses TRBV19 and TRBJ1-2; the central 8 bases match TRBD1. The sequence came from a woman aged 18-29 years in good health and CMV-seropositive. The sample comprised PBMCs. CDR3 loop: CASSTGQVSCTF. Read as DNA, the sequence is TGTGCCAGTAGTACGGGACAGGTCTCTTGCACCTTC.